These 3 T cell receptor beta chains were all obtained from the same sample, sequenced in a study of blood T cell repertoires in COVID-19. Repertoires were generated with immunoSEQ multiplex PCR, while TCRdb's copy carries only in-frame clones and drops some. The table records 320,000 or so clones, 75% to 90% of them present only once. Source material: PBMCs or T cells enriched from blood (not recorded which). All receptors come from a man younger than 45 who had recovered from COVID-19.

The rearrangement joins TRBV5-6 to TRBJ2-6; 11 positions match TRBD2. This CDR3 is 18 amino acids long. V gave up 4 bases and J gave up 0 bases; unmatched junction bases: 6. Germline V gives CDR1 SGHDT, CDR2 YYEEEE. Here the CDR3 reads CASSRLAGGVSGANVLTF. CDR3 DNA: TGTGCCAGCAGCAGGCTAGCGGGGGGCGTCTCTGGGGCCAACGTCCTGACTTTC.

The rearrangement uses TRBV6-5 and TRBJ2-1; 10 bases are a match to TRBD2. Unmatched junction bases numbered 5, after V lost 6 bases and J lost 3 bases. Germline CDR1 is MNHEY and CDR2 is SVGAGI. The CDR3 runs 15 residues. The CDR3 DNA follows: TGTGCCAGCAGGCGCAGCGGGGGGGACTACAATGAGCAGTTCTTC. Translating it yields CASRRSGGDYNEQFF.

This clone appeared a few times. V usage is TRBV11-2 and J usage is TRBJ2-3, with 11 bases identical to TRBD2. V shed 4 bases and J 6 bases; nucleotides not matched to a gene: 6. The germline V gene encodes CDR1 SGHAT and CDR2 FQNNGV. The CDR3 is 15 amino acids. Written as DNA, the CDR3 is TGTGCCAGCAGCTCAGGACTAGCGGGCTACGATACGCAGTATTTT. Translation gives CASSSGLAGYDTQYF.